These 21 T cell receptor beta chains share one sample of origin, sequenced in a study of cytomegalovirus exposure and HLA in healthy donors. Amplification used 60 Vbeta primers and 13 Jbeta primers. TCRdb's table, derived via immunoSEQ multiplex PCR, lists solely in-frame clones and lacks some. The sample shows 100,000 to 150,000 clones, over 70% of them seen only once. Sequenced: PBMCs. The receptors shown here come from a man aged 35-49 years in good health and CMV-seropositive.

This clone was picked up one time. J is TRBJ2-4 and V is TRBV7-2; 7 bases map to TRBD1. Germline V gene lookup returns CDR1 SGHTA and CDR2 FQGNSA. J lost 7 bases, V lost 1 base, and 1 base had no gene match. This CDR3 is built from 13 residues. DNA of the CDR3: TGTGCCAGCAGCTTAGGGGGACAGAACATTCAGTACTTC. It is translated as CASSLGGQNIQYF.

This clone appeared a single time. The chain links TRBV25-1 to TRBJ1-4, with a weak D call TRBD1 (6 bases). Looked up from germline, CDR1 is MGHDK and CDR2 is SYGVNS. This CDR3 region has 15 residues. The ends were cut back, 4 bases at V and 5 bases at J, with 14 bases in the middle. The CDR3 protein is CASSAGQTKNEKLFF. The CDR3 region has the DNA TGTGCCAGCAGTGCCGGACAGACCAAAAATGAAAAACTGTTTTTT.

The chain recombines TRBV27 with TRBJ2-7; TRBD2 might be the D (6 bases). Trimming pared 7 bases from V and 0 bases from J, leaving 16 bases between. CDR1 is MNHEY and CDR2 is SMNVEV in the germline V gene (reference sequence). The CDR3 runs 15 residues. In DNA form, the CDR3 reads TGTGCCAGCAAACTCCGCACGGGGGACTCCTACGAGCAGTACTTC. It is translated as CASKLRTGDSYEQYF.

The chain recombines TRBV19 with TRBJ2-3, with D possibly being TRBD1 (5 bases). V was shortened by 3 bases and J by 4 bases, with 11 bases between the two germline ends. The germline gives CDR1 LNHDA, CDR2 SQIVND (reference sequence). The CDR3 length is 14 residues. Here the CDR3 DNA reads TGTGCCAGTAGTATGTTTCAGGGATCAGATACGCAGTATTTT. This codes for CASSMFQGSDTQYF. Full variable domain (rest looked up from reference TRBV19 and TRBJ2-3): DGGITQSPKYLFRKEGQNVTLSCEQNLNHDAMYWYRQDPGQGLRLIYYSQIVNDFQKGDIAEGYSVSREKKESFPLTVTSAQKNPTAFYLCASSMFQGSDTQYFGPGTRLTVL.

This clone was observed a few times. V and J are TRBV28 and TRBJ1-5, with a possible D match to TRBD1 (6 bases). The V end was cut by 2 bases, the J end by 8 bases, with 16 bases between. This CDR3 has 15 amino acids. Germline loops: CDR1 MDHEN, CDR2 SYDVKM. Written as DNA, the CDR3 is TGTGCCAGCAGTTTAGGGAAAGGGGGATGGGAGCCCCAGCATTTT. This encodes CASSLGKGGWEPQHF.

As for this clone: A read error may produce the germline difference seen at one junction end. The chain joins TRBV7-9 to TRBJ2-1; tentative D call: TRBD2 (5 bases). This CDR3 contains 14 residues. Germline loops: CDR1 SEHNR, CDR2 FQNEAQ (reference sequence). The CDR3 reads CASSLGSVFNEQFF. For the CDR3, the DNA is TGTGCCAGCAGTTTAGGGAGCGTTTTCAATGAGCAGTTCTTC.

This clone has a handful of counts. V gene TRBV19 combines with J gene TRBJ1-5; 7 bases line up with TRBD1. The CDR3 is 15 residues long. Germline loops: CDR1 LNHDA, CDR2 SQIVND (reference sequence). The V gene end was trimmed by 9 bases and the J gene end by 2 bases; junction bases not matched to a gene: 10. The chain's CDR3 is CASNGEGAGNQPQHF. The CDR3 DNA sequence: TGTGCCAGCAATGGCGAGGGGGCTGGCAATCAGCCCCAGCATTTT.

The gene calls are TRBV27 and TRBJ2-7, with a tentative D call TRBD2 (6 bases). CDR1 and CDR2 from the germline V gene are MNHEY and SMNVEV (reference sequence). The V end lost 2 bases, the J end lost 0 bases, and 23 bases lay between the germline ends. The CDR3 extends over 19 amino acids. The DNA of the CDR3 is TGTGCCAGCAGTTTACAGGCCCAACGGCGGGCTAGCGTCTCCTACGAGCAGTACTTC. As protein: CASSLQAQRRASVSYEQYF.

The gene calls are TRBV7-8 and TRBJ1-5; 7 bases agree with TRBD1. The V gene's germline CDR1 is SGHVS and CDR2 FQNEAQ. The CDR3 contains 16 residues. With V trimmed by 5 bases and J by 6 bases, 13 bases remained unmatched. Written as DNA, the CDR3 is TGTGCCAGCAGCCTATTGACCGGGACAGAAGGTCAGCCCCAGCATTTT. Protein: CASSLLTGTEGQPQHF. Drawing the rest from reference TRBV7-8 and TRBJ1-5, the complete variable domain is GAGVSQSPRYKVAKRGQDVALRCDPISGHVSLFWYQQALGQGPEFLTYFQNEAQLDKSGLPSDRFFAERPEGSVSTLKIQRTQQEDSAVYLCASSLLTGTEGQPQHFGDGTRLSIL.

The chain recombines TRBV28 with TRBJ2-7, with 8 bases identical to TRBD1. In germline, CDR1 is MDHEN, CDR2 SYDVKM. The junction had 8 bases not matched to a gene; V was cut back by 5 bases and J by 5 bases. This CDR3 spans 14 amino acids. This CDR3 reads CASSHRGSIHEQYF. CDR3 nucleotides: TGTGCCAGCAGTCACAGGGGGTCGATCCACGAGCAGTACTTC.

Only a few counts were recorded for this clone. V and J are TRBV6-6 and TRBJ2-5; 12 nucleotides agree with TRBD2. This CDR3 has 15 residues. J was trimmed by 5 bases and V by 5 bases; bases with no gene match: 6. CDR1 is MNHNY, CDR2 SVGAGI, per germline (reference sequence). This chain's CDR3 is CASSPVTSGSETQYF. DNA for the CDR3: TGTGCCAGCAGTCCTGTGACTAGCGGGAGTGAGACCCAGTACTTC.

The chain employs TRBV27 and TRBJ2-1; no firm D call. Germline assignment: CDR1 MNHEY and CDR2 SMNVEV (reference sequence). V shed 3 bases and J shed 6 bases, with 6 bases lying between them. This CDR3 comprises 12 residues. CDR3 in DNA: TGTGCCAGCAGTTTGGGCTCCAATGAGCAGTTCTTC. Encoded protein: CASSLGSNEQFF.

This chain connects TRBV27 to TRBJ2-7, with 8 bases matching TRBD1. The CDR3 has 16 amino acids. CDR1 is MNHEY and CDR2 is SMNVEV in the germline V gene (reference sequence). J gave up 3 bases and V 2 bases, and 9 bases lay outside the gene matches. CDR3 sequence reads: CASSLIPSTGDYEQYF. The CDR3 DNA reads TGTGCCAGCAGTTTAATCCCCTCGACAGGGGACTACGAGCAGTACTTC.

The gene calls are TRBV4-2 and TRBJ2-3; 11 bases map to TRBD2. Germline-derived CDR1 and CDR2 are LGHNA and YNFKEQ. The CDR3 totals 18 residues. The ends lost 0 bases at V and 5 bases at J; junction bases unmatched: 10. CDR3 coding DNA: TGTGCCAGCAGCCAAGATTCTTCCATTAGCGGGAGGGGAGATACGCAGTATTTT. It is translated as CASSQDSSISGRGDTQYF.

The rearrangement uses TRBV5-4 and TRBJ2-1; 10 nucleotides align to TRBD2. CDR1 is SGHNT, CDR2 YYREEE, per germline (reference sequence). V lost 0 bases to trimming and J lost 9 bases; unmatched junction nucleotides: 12. This CDR3 has 17 amino acids. DNA for the CDR3: TGTGCCAGCAGCTTGGCTAGCGGGGGCCCCCAGGGAGGTGAGCAGTTCTTC. Translating it yields CASSLASGGPQGGEQFF.

This sequence joins TRBV30 and TRBJ1-6; TRBD1 aligns across 7 bases. With 1 base clipped from V and 2 bases from J, the junction kept 2 bases outside the gene matches. Germline CDR1 is GTSNPN and CDR2 is SVGIG (reference sequence). The CDR3 sequence is 15 residues long. CDR3 bases: TGTGCCTGGAGTGCGGGACAGCCCTATAATTCACCCCTCCACTTT. It is translated as CAWSAGQPYNSPLHF.

The chain joins TRBV30 to TRBJ2-3; 9 nucleotides align to TRBD2. In germline, CDR1 is GTSNPN, CDR2 SVGIG (reference sequence). The CDR3 length is 16 residues. With V trimmed by 5 bases and J by 0 bases, 9 bases remained unmatched. The CDR3 region has the DNA TGTGCCTGGGCGTGGGGACTAGCCTCGAGCACAGATACGCAGTATTTT. It encodes CAWAWGLASSTDTQYF.

This clone occurred a few times. The chain combines TRBV2 with TRBJ2-5, with 7 bases that match TRBD2. The CDR3 sequence is 15 residues long. V shed 5 bases and J 2 bases; nucleotides not matched to a gene: 8. Germline V CDR1 and CDR2: SNHLY, FYNNEI. The CDR3 DNA sequence: TGTGCCAGCAGTCCCCGGGACTACCAGCAAGAGACCCAGTACTTC. Protein sequence: CASSPRDYQQETQYF.

V is TRBV28 and J is TRBJ2-2, with D maybe TRBD1 (6 bases). Trimming took off 2 bases at V and 1 base at J, with 11 bases between the two ends. The CDR3 loop spans 16 amino acids. From germline, CDR1 is MDHEN and CDR2 SYDVKM. CDR3 residues: CASSLSGRGNTGELFF. For the CDR3, the DNA is TGTGCCAGCAGTTTAAGTGGCAGGGGGAACACCGGGGAGCTGTTTTTT.

V is TRBV10-3 and J is TRBJ2-1, with 7 bases matching TRBD2. This CDR3 spans 13 amino acids. The germline V gene has CDR1 ENHRY and CDR2 SYGVKD. J lost 3 bases, V lost 10 bases, and 6 bases had no gene match. The CDR3 DNA reads as TGTGCCACGCACTCTAGCGGCTACAATGAGCAGTTCTTC. Translating gives CATHSSGYNEQFF.

The chain joins TRBV28 to TRBJ2-7, with 9 bases fitting TRBD1. This CDR3 has 15 residues. After removal of 6 bases from V and 3 bases from J, the junction contained 9 bases not matched to a gene. Germline V gene sequence: CDR1 MDHEN, CDR2 SYDVKM. The CDR3 DNA reads TGTGCCAGCAGGGGTATGGGACAGGGAGGCTACGAGCAGTACTTC. It translates to CASRGMGQGGYEQYF.